The 5 T cell receptor beta chains in this list originate from one sample, sequenced in a study of T cell responses to AZD1222 COVID-19 vaccine. Measured with immunoSEQ multiplex PCR; TCRdb has only the in-frame clones, and not every one. The table includes about 84,000 clones, approximately 83% detected once. The material was peripheral blood, obtained 28 days after the second AZD1222 dose. The source of these receptors is an adult who received the AZD1222 COVID-19 vaccine.

The gene calls are TRBV7-2 and TRBJ2-6; D call uncertain. The CDR3 covers 15 residues. CDR1 SGHTA and CDR2 FQGNSA come from the germline V gene. Trimming pared 2 bases from V and 2 bases from J, leaving 7 bases between. CDR3 DNA sequence: TGTGCCAGCAGCTTATTGGTCCCTGGGGCCAACGTCCTGACTTTC. Amino acid sequence: CASSLLVPGANVLTF.

CDR3 bases: TGTGCCAGCAGCCAAGATCAAGTGGTAAGGTCGAACACTGAAGCTTTCTTT. Its protein product is CASSQDQVVRSNTEAFF. This rearrangement joins TRBV4-2 to TRBJ1-1; D is unresolved. Trimming pared 0 bases from V and 1 base from J, leaving 15 bases between. CDR1 LGHNA and CDR2 YNFKEQ come from the germline V gene. There are 17 residues in the CDR3.

CDR3 residues: CASSATGYKIYEQYV. CDR3 DNA sequence: TGTGCCAGCAGCGCGACAGGGTATAAAATCTACGAGCAGTACGTC. The chain has TRBV7-2 and TRBJ2-7, with 7 positions matching TRBD1. Germline values: CDR1 SGHTA, CDR2 FQGNSA. V gave up 5 bases and J gave up 3 bases; unmatched junction bases: 10. The CDR3 runs to 15 residues.

The rearrangement links TRBV9 to TRBJ2-1; possibly TRBD2 for D (6 bases). This CDR3 spans 15 amino acids. V lost 3 bases to trimming and J lost 5 bases, with 15 bases between them. Germline V gene lookup returns CDR1 SGDLS and CDR2 YYNGEE. The CDR3 region has the DNA TGTGCCAGCAGCGCTAAACAGACTAGTCACAATGAGCAGTTCTTC. Translation: CASSAKQTSHNEQFF.

CDR3 bases: TGCAGTGCTAGTACTAGCGCTTACAATGAGCAGTTCTTC. Its protein is CSASTSAYNEQFF. The V and J genes are TRBV20-1 and TRBJ2-1; the match to TRBD2 covers 7 bases. Germline CDR1 DFQATT, CDR2 SNEGSKA (reference sequence). J gave up 4 bases and V 3 bases, and 3 bases lay outside the gene matches. The CDR3 sequence is 13 residues long.